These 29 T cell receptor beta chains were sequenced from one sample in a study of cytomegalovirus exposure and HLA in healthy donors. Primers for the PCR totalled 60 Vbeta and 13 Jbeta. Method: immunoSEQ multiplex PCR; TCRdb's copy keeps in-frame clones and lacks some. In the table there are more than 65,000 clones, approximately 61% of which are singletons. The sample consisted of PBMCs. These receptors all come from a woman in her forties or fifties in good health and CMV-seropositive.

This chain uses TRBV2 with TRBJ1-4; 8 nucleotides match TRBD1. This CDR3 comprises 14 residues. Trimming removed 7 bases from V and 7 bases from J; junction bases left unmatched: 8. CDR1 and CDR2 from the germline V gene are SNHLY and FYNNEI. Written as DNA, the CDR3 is TGTGCCAGCAAGGGGAGGGACAGGCGTGAAAAACTGTTTTTT. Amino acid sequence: CASKGRDRREKLFF.

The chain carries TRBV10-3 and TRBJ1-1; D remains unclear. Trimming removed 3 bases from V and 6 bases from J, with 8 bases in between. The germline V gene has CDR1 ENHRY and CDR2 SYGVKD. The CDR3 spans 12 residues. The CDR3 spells CAISDRLAEAFF. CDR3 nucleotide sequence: TGTGCCATCAGTGACCGGTTGGCTGAAGCTTTCTTT.

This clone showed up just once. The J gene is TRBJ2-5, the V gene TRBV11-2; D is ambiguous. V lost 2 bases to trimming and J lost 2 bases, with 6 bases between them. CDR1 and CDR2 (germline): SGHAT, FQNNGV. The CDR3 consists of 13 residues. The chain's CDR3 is CASSLWLQETQYF. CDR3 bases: TGTGCCAGCAGCTTATGGCTTCAAGAGACCCAGTACTTC.

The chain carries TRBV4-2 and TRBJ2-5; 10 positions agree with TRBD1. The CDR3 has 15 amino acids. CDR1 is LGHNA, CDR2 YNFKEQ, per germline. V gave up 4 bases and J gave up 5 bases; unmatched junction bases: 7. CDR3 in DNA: TGTGCCAGCAGCCGCCGACAGGGGGCGATTGAGACCCAGTACTTC. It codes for CASSRRQGAIETQYF.

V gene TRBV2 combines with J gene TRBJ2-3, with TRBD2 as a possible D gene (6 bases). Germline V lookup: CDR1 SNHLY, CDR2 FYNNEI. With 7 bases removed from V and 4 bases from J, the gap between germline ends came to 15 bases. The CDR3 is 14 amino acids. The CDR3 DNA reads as TGTGCCAGCACCCGCGGGGCAATGGCAGATACGCAGTATTTT. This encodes CASTRGAMADTQYF.

The CDR3 here is CASSVRQLKNGELFF. Written as DNA, the CDR3 is TGTGCCAGCTCCGTGAGACAGCTAAAAAACGGGGAGCTGTTTTTT. The rearrangement links TRBV18 to TRBJ2-2; maybe TRBD1 (5 bases). Trimming left V 6 bases short and J 7 bases short, with 18 bases between. The CDR3 extends over 15 amino acids. CDR1 is KGHSH and CDR2 is LQKENI in the germline V gene.

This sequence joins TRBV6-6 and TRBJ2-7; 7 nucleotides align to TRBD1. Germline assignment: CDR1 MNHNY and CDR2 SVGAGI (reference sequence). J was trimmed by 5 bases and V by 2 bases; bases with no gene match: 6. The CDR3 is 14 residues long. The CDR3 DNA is TGTGCCAGCAGTTACACCAACAGGGGCCACGAGCAGTACTTC. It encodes CASSYTNRGHEQYF.

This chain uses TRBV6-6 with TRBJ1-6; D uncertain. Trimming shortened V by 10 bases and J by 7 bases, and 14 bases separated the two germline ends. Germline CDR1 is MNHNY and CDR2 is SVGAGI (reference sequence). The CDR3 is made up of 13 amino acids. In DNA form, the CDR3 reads TGTGCCACAGGAGAGGGAGGGAATTCACCCCTCCACTTT. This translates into CATGEGGNSPLHF.

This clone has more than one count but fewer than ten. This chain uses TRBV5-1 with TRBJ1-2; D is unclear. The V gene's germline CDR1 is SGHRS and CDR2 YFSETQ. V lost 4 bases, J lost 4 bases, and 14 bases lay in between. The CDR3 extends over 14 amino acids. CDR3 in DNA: TGCGCCAGCAGCCCACCGACGGGTAGCTATGGCTACACCTTC. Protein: CASSPPTGSYGYTF.

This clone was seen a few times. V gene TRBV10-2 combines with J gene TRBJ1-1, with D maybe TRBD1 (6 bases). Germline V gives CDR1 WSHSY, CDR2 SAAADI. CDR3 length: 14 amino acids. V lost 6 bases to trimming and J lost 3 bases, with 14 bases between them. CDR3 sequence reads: CASSDGQLYTEAFF. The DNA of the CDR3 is TGCGCCAGCAGCGACGGACAGTTATACACTGAAGCTTTCTTT.

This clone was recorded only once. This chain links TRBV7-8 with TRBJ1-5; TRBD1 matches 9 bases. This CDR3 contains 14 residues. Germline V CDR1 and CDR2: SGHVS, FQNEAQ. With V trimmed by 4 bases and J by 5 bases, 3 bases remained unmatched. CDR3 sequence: CASSSDRGDQPQHF. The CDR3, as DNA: TGTGCCAGCAGCTCTGACAGGGGGGATCAGCCCCAGCATTTT.

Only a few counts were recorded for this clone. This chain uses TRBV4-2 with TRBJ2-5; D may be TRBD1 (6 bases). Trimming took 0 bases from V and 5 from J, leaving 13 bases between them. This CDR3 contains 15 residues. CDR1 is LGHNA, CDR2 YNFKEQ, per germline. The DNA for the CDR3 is TGTGCCAGCAGCCAAGAGGTCAGGGGTGGGGAGACCCAGTACTTC. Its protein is CASSQEVRGGETQYF.

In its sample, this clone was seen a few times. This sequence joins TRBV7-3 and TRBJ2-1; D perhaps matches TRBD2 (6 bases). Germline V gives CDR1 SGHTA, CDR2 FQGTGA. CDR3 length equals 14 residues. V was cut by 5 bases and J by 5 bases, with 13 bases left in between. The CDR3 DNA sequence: TGTGCCAGCAGCCCTATGACTAGGGACAATGAGCAGTTCTTC. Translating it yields CASSPMTRDNEQFF. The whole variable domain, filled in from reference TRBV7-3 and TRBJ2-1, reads GAGVSQTPSNKVTEKGKYVELRCDPISGHTALYWYRQSLGQGPEFLIYFQGTGAADDSGLPNDRFFAVRPEGSVSTLKIQRTERGDSAVYLCASSPMTRDNEQFFGPGTRLTVL.

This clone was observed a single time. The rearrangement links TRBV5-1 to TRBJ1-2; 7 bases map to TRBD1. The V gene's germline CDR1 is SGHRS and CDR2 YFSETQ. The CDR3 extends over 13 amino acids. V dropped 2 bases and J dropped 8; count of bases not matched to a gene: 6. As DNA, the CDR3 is TGCGCCAGCAGCTTCGAGGGGGCTGGGGGCTACACCTTC. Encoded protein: CASSFEGAGGYTF.

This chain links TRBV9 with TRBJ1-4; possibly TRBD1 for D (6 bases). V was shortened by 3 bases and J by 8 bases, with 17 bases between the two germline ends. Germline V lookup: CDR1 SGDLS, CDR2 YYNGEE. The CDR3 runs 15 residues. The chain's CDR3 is CASSGKGGQEEKLFF. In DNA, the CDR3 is TGTGCCAGCAGCGGGAAAGGGGGACAAGAGGAAAAACTGTTTTTT.

CDR3 sequence: CASSPAAGQRGYGYTF. DNA of the CDR3: TGTGCCAGCTCACCCGCCGCCGGCCAAAGGGGCTATGGCTACACCTTC. The V gene is TRBV18, the J gene TRBJ1-2; possible D gene TRBD1, 5 bases. The CDR3 loop spans 16 amino acids. The ends were cut back, 3 bases at V and 4 bases at J, with 18 bases in the middle. The germline gives CDR1 KGHSH, CDR2 LQKENI.

The CDR3 sequence is CASSESRYQETQYF. CDR3 coding DNA: TGTGCCAGCAGTGAGTCGCGATACCAAGAGACCCAGTACTTC. The rearrangement joins TRBV7-9 to TRBJ2-5; D is unresolved. The CDR3 consists of 14 residues. Germline V gives CDR1 SEHNR, CDR2 FQNEAQ (reference sequence). V lost 6 bases to trimming and J lost 0 bases, with 11 bases between them.

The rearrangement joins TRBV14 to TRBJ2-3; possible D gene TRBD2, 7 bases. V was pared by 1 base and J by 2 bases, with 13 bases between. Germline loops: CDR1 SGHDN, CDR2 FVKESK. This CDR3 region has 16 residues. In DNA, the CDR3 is TGTGCCAGCAGCCAAGGGGGGGGGCCCCACACAGATACGCAGTATTTT. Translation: CASSQGGGPHTDTQYF.

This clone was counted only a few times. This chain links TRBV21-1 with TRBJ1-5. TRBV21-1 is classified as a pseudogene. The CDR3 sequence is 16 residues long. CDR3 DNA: TGTGCCGCAAGGGGACTCAGGGAGGGGACCTCTCAGCCCCAGCATTTT. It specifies CAARGLREGTSQPQHF.

Here the CDR3 DNA reads TGCGCCAGCAGTGATAGAAGCGGGGCCAGCACAGATACGCAGTATTTT. Its protein product is CASSDRSGASTDTQYF. This chain connects TRBV10-1 to TRBJ2-3, with 7 bases lining up with TRBD2. The junction had 6 bases not matched to a gene; V was cut back by 3 bases and J by 0 bases. The CDR3 totals 16 residues. From germline, CDR1 is WNHNN and CDR2 SYGVQD (reference sequence).

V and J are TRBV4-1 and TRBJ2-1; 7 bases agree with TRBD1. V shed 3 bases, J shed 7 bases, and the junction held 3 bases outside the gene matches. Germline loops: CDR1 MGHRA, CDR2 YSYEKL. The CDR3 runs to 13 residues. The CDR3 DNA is TGCGCCAGCAGCCAGGACAGGTCGAATGAGCAGTTCTTC. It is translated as CASSQDRSNEQFF.

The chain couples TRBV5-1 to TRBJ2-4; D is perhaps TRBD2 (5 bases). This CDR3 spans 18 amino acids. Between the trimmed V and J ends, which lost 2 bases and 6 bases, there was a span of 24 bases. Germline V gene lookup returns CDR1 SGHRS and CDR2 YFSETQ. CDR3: CASSLSEINSGRGNIQYF. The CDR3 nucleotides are TGCGCCAGCAGCTTAAGCGAAATCAACAGCGGTCGGGGAAACATTCAGTACTTC.

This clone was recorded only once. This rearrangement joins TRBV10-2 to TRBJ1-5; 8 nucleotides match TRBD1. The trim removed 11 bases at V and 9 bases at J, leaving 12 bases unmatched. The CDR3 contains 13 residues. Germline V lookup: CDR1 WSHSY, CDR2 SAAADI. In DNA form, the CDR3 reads TGCGCCTGTTCCGGGACAGGAGCTTCGCCCCAGCATTTT. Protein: CACSGTGASPQHF.

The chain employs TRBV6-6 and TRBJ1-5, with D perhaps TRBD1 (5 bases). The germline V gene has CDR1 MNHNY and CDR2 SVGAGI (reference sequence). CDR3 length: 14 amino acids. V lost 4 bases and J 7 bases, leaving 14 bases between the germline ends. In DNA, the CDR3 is TGTGCCAGCAGTTCCCAGGGATCTTACCAGCCCCAGCATTTT. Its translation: CASSSQGSYQPQHF.

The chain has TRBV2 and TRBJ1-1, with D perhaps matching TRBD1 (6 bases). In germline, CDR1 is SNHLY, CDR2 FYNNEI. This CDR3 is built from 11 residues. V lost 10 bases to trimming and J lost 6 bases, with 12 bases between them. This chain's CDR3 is CATPGTPEAFF. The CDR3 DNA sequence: TGTGCCACTCCGGGGACACCTGAAGCTTTCTTT.

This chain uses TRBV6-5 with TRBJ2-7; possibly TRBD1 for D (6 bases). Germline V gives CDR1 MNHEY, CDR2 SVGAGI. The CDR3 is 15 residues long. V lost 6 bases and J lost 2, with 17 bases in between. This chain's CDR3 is CASRVEFGQTYEQYF. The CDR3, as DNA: TGTGCCAGCAGGGTTGAATTCGGACAGACCTACGAGCAGTACTTC.

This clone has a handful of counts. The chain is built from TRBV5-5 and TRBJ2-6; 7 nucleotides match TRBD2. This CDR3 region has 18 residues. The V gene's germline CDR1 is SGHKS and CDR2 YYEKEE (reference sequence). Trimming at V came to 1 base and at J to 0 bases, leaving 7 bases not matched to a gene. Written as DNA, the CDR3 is TGTGCCAGCAGCTTGCGGGGGGTCTCCCCCTCTGGGGCCAACGTCCTGACTTTC. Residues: CASSLRGVSPSGANVLTF.

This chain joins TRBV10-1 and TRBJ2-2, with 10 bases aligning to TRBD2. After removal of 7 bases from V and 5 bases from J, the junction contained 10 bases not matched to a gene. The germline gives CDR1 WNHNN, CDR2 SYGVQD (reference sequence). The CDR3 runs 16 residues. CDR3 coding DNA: TGCGCCAGCATAAAGCGGGGGGGCCACTTTACCGGGGAGCTGTTTTTT. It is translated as CASIKRGGHFTGELFF.

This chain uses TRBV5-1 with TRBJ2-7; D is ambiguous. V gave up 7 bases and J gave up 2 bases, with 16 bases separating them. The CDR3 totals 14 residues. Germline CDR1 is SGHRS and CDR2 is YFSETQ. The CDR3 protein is CASSAPRPTYEQYV. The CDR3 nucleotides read TGCGCCAGCTCAGCCCCGCGGCCAACCTACGAGCAGTACGTC.